What follows is one T cell receptor beta chain and its context. Its antigen is as yet unknown. The sample belongs to a study of T cell responses to AZD1222 COVID-19 vaccine. Notes on the study in general: Vaccine-associated CD4 TCRs ranged over spike, dominating at 160-218 and 743-854.

CDR3 size: 13 residues. V shed 2 bases and J shed 5 bases, with 7 bases lying between them. Germline CDR1 and CDR2: KGHSH and LQKENI. Generated by immunoSEQ multiplex PCR, the TCRdb table keeps only in-frame clones and is missing some. The data hold 100,000 to 150,000 clones, with 87% observed a single time. The rearrangement uses TRBV18 and TRBJ1-5; D remains unclear. The sample in question was peripheral blood, obtained on day 0 of AZD1222 vaccination. The TCR was taken from an adult in good health. CDR3 amino acids: CASSPGLDQPQHF. CDR3 DNA sequence: TGTGCCAGCTCACCAGGGCTGGATCAGCCCCAGCATTTT.